The subject of this entry is one T cell receptor beta chain. This sample was included in a study of shared clonotypes between healthy human individuals. Deep-level running was used for the assay. TCRdb's table, derived via immunoSEQ multiplex PCR, lists solely in-frame clones and lacks some. The sample lists under 2.5 million clones, 85% to 95% occurring once. CDR1 SGHTA and CDR2 FQGNSA come from the germline V gene. The V gene lost 1 base and the J gene lost 7 bases, with 13 bases spanning the gap. There are 14 residues in the CDR3. The chain carries TRBV7-2 and TRBJ1-2; D possibly corresponds to TRBD1 (6 bases). Sequencing used naive CD4+ T cells from PBMCs. Subset described: CD45RA+ positively selected. The TCR originated in a man between 18 and 29 years old in good health. Some clones in this sample may be carry-over from other donors' samples. DNA for the CDR3: TGTGCCAGCAGCTTAGGGTCGGGACAACCTGGCTACACCTTC. Its protein is CASSLGSGQPGYTF. The whole variable domain, remainder taken from reference TRBV7-2 and TRBJ1-2, is GAGVSQSPSNKVTEKGKDVELRCDPISGHTALYWYRQSLGQGLEFLIYFQGNSAPDKSGLPSDRFSAERTGGSVSTLTIQRTQQEDSAVYLCASSLGSGQPGYTFGSGTRLTVV.